This T cell receptor beta chain was sequenced for a study of blood T cell repertoires in COVID-19. Background on the study: Donors in the United States, Italy and Spain gave samples during acute or convalescent COVID-19.

From germline, CDR1 is PRHDT and CDR2 FYEKMQ (reference sequence). J lost 2 bases, V lost 1 base, and 4 bases had no gene match. The CDR3 is 16 amino acids. Per the original methods: Scientists estimated how many nucleated cells there were by amplifying reference gene primers. Only in-frame clones appear in the TCRdb table, and some are missing; sequencing was by immunoSEQ multiplex PCR. The V and J calls and the clone size are those of that table, but D and trimming were determined from the DNA. The table has more than 200,000 clones, around 90% seen once. The age range of participants was about 18 to 89 years, with residence in under 25 US areas.

The sample taken for sequencing was PBMCs or T cells enriched from blood (not recorded which). The chain links TRBV13 to TRBJ2-2; 7 bases fit TRBD2. The TCR sequence derives from a woman aged 30 to 39 with acute COVID-19. For the CDR3, the DNA is TGTGCCAGCAGCTTAGTAACGGGGGGAAACACCGGGGAGCTGTTTTTT. It translates to CASSLVTGGNTGELFF.